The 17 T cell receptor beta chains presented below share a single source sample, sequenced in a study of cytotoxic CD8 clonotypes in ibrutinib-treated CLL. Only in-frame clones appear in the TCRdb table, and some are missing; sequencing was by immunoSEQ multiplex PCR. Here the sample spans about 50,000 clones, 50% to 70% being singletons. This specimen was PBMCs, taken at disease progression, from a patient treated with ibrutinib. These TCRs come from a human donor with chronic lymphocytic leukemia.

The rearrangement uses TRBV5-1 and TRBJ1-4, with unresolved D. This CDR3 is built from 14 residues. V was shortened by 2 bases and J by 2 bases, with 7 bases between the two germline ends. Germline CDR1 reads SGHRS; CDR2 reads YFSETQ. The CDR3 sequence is CASSFADTNEKLFF. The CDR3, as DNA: TGCGCCAGCAGCTTTGCAGATACTAATGAAAAACTGTTTTTT.

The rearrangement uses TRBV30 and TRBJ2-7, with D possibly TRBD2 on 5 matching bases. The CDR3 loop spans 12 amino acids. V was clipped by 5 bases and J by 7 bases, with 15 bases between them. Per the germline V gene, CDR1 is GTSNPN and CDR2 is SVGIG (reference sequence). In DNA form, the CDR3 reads TGTGCCTGGGATCAAACTCGAGGGGAGCAGTACTTC. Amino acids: CAWDQTRGEQYF.

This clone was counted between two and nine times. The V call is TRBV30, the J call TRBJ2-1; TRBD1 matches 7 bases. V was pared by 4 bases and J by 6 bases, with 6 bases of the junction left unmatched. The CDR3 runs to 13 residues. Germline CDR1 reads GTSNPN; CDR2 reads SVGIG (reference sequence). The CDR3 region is CAWKRTGVNEQFF. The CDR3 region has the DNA TGTGCCTGGAAACGAACAGGGGTCAATGAGCAGTTCTTC.

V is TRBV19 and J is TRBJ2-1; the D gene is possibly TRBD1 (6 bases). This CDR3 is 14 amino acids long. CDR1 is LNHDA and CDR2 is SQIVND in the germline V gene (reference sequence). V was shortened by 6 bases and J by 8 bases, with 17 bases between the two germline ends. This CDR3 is CASSRGRWGDEQFF. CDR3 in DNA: TGTGCCAGTAGCAGGGGACGCTGGGGCGATGAGCAGTTCTTC.

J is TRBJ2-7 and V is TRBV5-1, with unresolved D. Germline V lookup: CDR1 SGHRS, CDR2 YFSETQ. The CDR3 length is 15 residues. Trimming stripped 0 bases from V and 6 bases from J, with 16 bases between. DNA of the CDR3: TGCGCCAGCAGCTTGGATTTAGGACCCGCCGGCGAGCAGTACTTC. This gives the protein CASSLDLGPAGEQYF.

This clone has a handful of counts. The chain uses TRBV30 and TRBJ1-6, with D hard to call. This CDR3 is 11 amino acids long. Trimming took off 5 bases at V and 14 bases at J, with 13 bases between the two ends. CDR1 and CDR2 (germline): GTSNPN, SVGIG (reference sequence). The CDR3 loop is CAWLGSRTLHF. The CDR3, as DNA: TGTGCCTGGCTTGGTAGTAGGACCCTCCACTTT. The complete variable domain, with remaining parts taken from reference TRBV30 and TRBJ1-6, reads SQTIHQWPATLVQPVGSPLSLECTVEGTSNPNLYWYRQAAGRGLQLLFYSVGIGQISSEVPQNLSASRPQDRQFILSSKKLLLSDSGFYLCAWLGSRTLHFGNGTRLTVT.

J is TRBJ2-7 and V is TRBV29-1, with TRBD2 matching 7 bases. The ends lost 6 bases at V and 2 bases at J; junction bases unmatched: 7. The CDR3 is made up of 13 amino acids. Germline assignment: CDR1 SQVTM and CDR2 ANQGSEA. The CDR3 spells CSVSGEITYEQYF. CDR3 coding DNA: TGCAGCGTGAGCGGGGAAATAACCTACGAGCAGTACTTC.

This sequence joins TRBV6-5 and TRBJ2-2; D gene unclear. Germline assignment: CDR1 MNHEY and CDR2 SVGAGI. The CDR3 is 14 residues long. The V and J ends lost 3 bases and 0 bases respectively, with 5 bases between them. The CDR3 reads CASSYLSNTGELFF. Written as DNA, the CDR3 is TGTGCCAGCAGTTATCTATCGAACACCGGGGAGCTGTTTTTT.

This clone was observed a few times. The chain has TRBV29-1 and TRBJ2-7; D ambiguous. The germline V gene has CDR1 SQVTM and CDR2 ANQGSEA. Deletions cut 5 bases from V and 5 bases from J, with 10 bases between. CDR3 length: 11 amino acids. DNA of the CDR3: TGCAGCGTTATAAGGACCGACGAGCAGTACTTC. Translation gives CSVIRTDEQYF.

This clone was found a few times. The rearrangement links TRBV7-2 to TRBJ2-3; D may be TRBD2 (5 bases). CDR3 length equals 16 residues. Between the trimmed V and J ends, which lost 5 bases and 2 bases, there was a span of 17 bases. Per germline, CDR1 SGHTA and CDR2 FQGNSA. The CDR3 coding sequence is TGTGCCAGCAGCCCCACCGGGGTTAGCGTCACAGATACGCAGTATTTT. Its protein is CASSPTGVSVTDTQYF.

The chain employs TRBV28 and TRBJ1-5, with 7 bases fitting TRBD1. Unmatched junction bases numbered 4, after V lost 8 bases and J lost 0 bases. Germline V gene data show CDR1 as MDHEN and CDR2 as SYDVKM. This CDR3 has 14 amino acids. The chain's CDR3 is CASAGQFSNQPQHF. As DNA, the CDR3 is TGTGCCAGCGCGGGACAGTTTAGCAATCAGCCCCAGCATTTT.

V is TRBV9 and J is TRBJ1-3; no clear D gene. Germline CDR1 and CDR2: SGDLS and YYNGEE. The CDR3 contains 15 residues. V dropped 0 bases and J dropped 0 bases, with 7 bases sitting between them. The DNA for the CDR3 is TGTGCCAGCAGCGTAGAACCAGGCTCTGGAAACACCATATATTTT. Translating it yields CASSVEPGSGNTIYF.

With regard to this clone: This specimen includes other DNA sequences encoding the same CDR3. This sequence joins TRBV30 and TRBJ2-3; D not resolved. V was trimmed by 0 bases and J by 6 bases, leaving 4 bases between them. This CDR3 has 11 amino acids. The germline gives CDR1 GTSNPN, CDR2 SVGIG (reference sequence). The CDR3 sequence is CAWSVRDTQYF. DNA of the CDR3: TGTGCCTGGAGTGTAAGGGATACGCAGTATTTT.

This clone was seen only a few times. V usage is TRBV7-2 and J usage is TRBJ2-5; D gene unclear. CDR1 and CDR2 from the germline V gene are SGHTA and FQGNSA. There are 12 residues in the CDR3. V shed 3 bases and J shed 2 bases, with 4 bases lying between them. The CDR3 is CASSLTQETQYF. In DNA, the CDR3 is TGTGCCAGCAGCTTGACTCAAGAGACCCAGTACTTC.

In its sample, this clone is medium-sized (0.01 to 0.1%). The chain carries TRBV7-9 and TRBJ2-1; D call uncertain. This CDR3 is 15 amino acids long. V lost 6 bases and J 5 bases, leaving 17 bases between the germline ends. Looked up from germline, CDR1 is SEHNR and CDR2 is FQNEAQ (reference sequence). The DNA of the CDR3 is TGTGCCAGCAGGTCTCCGGGCTTTGCGGACAATGAGCAGTTCTTC. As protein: CASRSPGFADNEQFF.

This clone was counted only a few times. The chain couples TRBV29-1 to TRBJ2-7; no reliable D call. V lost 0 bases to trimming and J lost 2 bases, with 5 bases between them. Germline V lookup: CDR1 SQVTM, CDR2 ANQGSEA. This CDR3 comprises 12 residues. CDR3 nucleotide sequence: TGCAGCGTTGAAGAGGATACCTACGAGCAGTACTTC. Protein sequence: CSVEEDTYEQYF.

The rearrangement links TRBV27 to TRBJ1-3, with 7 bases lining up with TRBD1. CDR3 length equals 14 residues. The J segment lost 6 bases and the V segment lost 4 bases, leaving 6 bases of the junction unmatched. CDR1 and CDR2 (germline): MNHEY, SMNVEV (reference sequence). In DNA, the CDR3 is TGTGCCAGCAGTTCCGACAGGGTAAAAAACACCATATATTTT. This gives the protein CASSSDRVKNTIYF.